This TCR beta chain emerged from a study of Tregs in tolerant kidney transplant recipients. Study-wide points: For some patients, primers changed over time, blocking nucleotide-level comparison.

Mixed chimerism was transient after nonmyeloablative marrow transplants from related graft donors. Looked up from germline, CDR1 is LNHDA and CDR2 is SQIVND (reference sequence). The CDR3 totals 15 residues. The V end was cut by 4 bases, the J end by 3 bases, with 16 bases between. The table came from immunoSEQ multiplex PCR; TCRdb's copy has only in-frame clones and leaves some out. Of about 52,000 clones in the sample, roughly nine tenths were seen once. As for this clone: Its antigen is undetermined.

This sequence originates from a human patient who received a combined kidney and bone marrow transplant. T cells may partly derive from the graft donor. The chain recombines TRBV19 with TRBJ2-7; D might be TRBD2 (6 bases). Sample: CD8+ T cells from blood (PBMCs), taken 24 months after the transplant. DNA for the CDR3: TGTGCCAGTAGTACTAGTCTTGGGAGGTACTACGAGCAGTACTTC. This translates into CASSTSLGRYYEQYF. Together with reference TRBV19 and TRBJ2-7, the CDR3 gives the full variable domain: DGGITQSPKYLFRKEGQNVTLSCEQNLNHDAMYWYRQDPGQGLRLIYYSQIVNDFQKGDIAEGYSVSREKKESFPLTVTSAQKNPTAFYLCASSTSLGRYYEQYFGPGTRLTVT.